This T cell receptor (beta chain) was captured in a study of metastatic and nonmetastatic thyroid tumors. On the study more broadly: The study looked at repertoires side by side in blood and in tumor or nodule tissue from malignant and benign thyroid patients. Study observations and caveats: Benign nodules reportedly had significantly lower TCR beta diversity than malignant thyroid tumors in blood and tumor.

This clone was seen at least ten times. Its antigen remains unidentified. Additional DNA sequences in this sample encode the identical CDR3. Among the patients, none had received any treatment before thyroid surgery. Per germline, CDR1 KGHSH and CDR2 LQKENI. The trim removed 3 bases at V and 10 bases at J, leaving 4 bases unmatched. The CDR3 sequence is 12 residues long. TCRdb re-analyzed the PCR reads through MiXCR. This table holds 25,000 or so clones, roughly 17% found once. Sequencing was performed on blood. The genes are TRBV18 and TRBJ1-1; the match to TRBD1 covers 8 bases. The TCR originated in a male donor with papillary thyroid cancer or a benign thyroid nodule (not recorded which). Some clones in this sample may be carry-over from other donors' samples. CDR3 bases: TGTGCCAGCTCACCGGGAGACAGGGGAGCTTTCTTT. Translated: CASSPGDRGAFF.